Sequencing of this T cell receptor (beta chain) was carried out in a study of T cells in Graves' hyperthyroidism and ophthalmopathy. Study-wide findings and caveats: Blood held most thyroid clonotypes expanded above 0.001 frequency.

V trimming: 0 bases; J trimming: 5 bases; junction bases outside the gene matches: 4. The CDR3 runs to 15 residues. Per germline, CDR1 MNHEY and CDR2 SVGEGT. A patient was excluded if there was uncontrolled infection, other autoimmune disease, pregnancy or lactation. Notes on this clonotype: Its antigen is not known. A much larger clone differs from this one at a single base, so this may be a read error.

Amplified TCR beta CDR3 regions came from RNA transcripts. Researchers ran a first-round RT-PCR on the TCR CDR3 using the HTBI primer set. TCRdb passed the multiplex PCR reads through MiXCR, listing each CDR3 protein once. The data contain about half a million distinct CDR3 sequences, roughly 22% of them singletons. What was sequenced was blood. This sequence joins TRBV6-2 or TRBV6-3 and TRBJ1-5; 7 bases agree with TRBD1. The clonotype comes from a woman aged 70-85 years with Graves' ophthalmopathy. In DNA, the CDR3 is TGTGCCAGCAGTTACTCGCAGGGGGGGGATCAGCCCCAGCATTTT. This gives the protein CASSYSQGGDQPQHF.